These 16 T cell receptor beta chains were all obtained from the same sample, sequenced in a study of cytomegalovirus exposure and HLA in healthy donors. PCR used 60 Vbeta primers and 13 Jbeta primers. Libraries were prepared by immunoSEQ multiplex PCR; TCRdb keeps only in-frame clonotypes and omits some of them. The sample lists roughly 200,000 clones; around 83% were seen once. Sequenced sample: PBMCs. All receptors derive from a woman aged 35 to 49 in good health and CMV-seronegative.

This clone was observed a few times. The CDR3 loop reads CASRLQGTGELFF. The CDR3 DNA reads as TGTGCCAGCAGGCTACAGGGCACCGGGGAGCTGTTTTTT. The V and J genes are TRBV28 and TRBJ2-2; maybe TRBD1 (6 bases). The ends were cut back, 6 bases at V and 4 bases at J, with 9 bases in the middle. Germline loops: CDR1 MDHEN, CDR2 SYDVKM. This CDR3 is built from 13 residues.

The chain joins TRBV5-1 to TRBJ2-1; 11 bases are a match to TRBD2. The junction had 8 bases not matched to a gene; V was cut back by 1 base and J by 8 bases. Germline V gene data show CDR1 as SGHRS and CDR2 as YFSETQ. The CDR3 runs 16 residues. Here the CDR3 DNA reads TGCGCCAGCAGCTTGTTGGTAGCGGGGGGGAGGGATGAGCAGTTCTTC. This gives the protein CASSLLVAGGRDEQFF. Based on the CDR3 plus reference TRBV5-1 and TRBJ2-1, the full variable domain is KAGVTQTPRYLIKTRGQQVTLSCSPISGHRSVSWYQQTPGQGLQFLFEYFSETQRNKGNFPGRFSGRQFSNSRSEMNVSTLELGDSALYLCASSLLVAGGRDEQFFGPGTRLTVL.

This chain's CDR3 is CASSSPGQGVNTEAFF. CDR3 nucleotide sequence: TGTGCCAGCAGTTCCCCCGGACAGGGAGTGAACACTGAAGCTTTCTTT. The chain employs TRBV28 and TRBJ1-1, with 8 nucleotides matching TRBD1. This CDR3 has 16 residues. The V and J ends lost 4 bases and 0 bases, in that order; junction bases with no gene match: 7. Germline loops: CDR1 MDHEN, CDR2 SYDVKM.

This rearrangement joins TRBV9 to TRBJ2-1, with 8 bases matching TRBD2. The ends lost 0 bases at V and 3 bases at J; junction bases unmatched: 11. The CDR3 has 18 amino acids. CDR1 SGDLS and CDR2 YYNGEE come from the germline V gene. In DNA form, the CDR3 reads TGTGCCAGCAGCGTAGGGTTGGCTAGCGGGCCCTACTACAATGAGCAGTTCTTC. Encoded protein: CASSVGLASGPYYNEQFF.

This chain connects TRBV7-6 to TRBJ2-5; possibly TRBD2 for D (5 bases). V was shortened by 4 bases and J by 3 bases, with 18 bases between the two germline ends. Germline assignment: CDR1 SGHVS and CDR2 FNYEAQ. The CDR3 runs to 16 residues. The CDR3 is CASSSPWVVAKETQYF. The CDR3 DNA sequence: TGTGCCAGCAGCTCCCCGTGGGTGGTAGCGAAAGAGACCCAGTACTTC.

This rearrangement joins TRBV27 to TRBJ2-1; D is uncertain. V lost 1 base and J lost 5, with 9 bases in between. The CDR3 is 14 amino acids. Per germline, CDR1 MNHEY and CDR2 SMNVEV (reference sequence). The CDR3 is CASSLWARDNEQFF. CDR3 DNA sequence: TGTGCCAGCAGTTTATGGGCCCGCGACAATGAGCAGTTCTTC.

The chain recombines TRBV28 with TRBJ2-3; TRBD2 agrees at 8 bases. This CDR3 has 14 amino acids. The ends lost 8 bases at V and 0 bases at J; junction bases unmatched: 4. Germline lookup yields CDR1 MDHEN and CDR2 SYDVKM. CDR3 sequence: CASLGLASTDTQYF. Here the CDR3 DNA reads TGTGCCAGCCTCGGACTAGCAAGCACAGATACGCAGTATTTT.

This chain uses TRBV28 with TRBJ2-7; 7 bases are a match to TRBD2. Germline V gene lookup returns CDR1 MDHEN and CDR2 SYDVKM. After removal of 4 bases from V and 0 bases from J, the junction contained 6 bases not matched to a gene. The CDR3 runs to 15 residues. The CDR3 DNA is TGTGCCAGCAGTTCTTTAGCGGGCTTCTCCTACGAGCAGTACTTC. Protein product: CASSSLAGFSYEQYF.

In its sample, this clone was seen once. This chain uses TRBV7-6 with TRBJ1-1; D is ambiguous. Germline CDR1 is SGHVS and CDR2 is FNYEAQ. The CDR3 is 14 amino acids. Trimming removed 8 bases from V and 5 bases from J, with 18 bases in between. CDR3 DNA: TGTGCCAGCGGCCCGGCGGTCCGAGGAACTGAAGCTTTCTTT. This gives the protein CASGPAVRGTEAFF.

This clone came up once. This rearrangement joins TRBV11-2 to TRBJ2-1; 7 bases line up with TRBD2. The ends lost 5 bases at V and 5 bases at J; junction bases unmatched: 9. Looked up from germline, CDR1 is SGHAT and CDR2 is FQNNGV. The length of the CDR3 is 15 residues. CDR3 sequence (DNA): TGTGCCAGCAGCCCGCGACTAGCAGCCCACAATGAGCAGTTCTTC. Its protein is CASSPRLAAHNEQFF.

The DNA of the CDR3 is TGTGCCAGTAGTATAGTTGAGACAGGGAGGCGGGAGCTGTTTTTT. Translation gives CASSIVETGRRELFF. This chain connects TRBV19 to TRBJ2-2, with TRBD1 as a possible D gene (7 bases). This CDR3 is 15 amino acids long. V was clipped by 1 base and J by 9 bases, with 15 bases between them. The germline CDR1 and CDR2 sequences are LNHDA and SQIVND (reference sequence).

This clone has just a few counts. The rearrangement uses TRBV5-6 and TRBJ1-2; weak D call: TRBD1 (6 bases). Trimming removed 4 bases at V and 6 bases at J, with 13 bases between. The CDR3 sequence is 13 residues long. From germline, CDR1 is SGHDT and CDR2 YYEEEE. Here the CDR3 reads CASSGRAGDGYTF. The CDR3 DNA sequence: TGTGCCAGCAGCGGACGGGCAGGGGATGGCTACACCTTC.

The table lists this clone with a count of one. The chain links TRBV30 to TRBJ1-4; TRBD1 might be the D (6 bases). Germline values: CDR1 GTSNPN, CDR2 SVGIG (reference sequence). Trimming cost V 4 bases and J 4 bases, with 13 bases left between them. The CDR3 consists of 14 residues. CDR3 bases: TGTGCCTGGACCGGGACACTGTATAATGAAAAACTGTTTTTT. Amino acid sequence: CAWTGTLYNEKLFF.

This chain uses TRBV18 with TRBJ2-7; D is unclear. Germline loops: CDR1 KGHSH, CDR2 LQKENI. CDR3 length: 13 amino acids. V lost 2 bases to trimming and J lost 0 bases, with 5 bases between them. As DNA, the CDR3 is TGTGCCAGCTCACCAGACAACTCCTACGAGCAGTACTTC. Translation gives CASSPDNSYEQYF. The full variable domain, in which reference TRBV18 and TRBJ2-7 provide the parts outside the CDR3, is NAGVMQNPRHLVRRRGQEARLRCSPMKGHSHVYWYRQLPEEGLKFMVYLQKENIIDESGMPKERFSAEFPKEGPSILRIQQVVRGDSAAYFCASSPDNSYEQYFGPGTRLTVT.

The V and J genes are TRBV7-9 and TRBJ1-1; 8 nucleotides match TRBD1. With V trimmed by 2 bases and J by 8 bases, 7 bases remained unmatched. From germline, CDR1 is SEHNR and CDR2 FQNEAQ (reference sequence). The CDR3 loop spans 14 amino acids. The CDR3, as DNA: TGTGCCAGCAGCTTACCCGACAGGGGATCCGAAGCTTTCTTT. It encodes CASSLPDRGSEAFF. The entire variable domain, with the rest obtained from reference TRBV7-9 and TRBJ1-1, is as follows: DTGVSQNPRHKITKRGQNVTFRCDPISEHNRLYWYRQTLGQGPEFLTYFQNEAQLEKSRLLSDRFSAERPKGSFSTLEIQRTEQGDSAMYLCASSLPDRGSEAFFGQGTRLTVV.

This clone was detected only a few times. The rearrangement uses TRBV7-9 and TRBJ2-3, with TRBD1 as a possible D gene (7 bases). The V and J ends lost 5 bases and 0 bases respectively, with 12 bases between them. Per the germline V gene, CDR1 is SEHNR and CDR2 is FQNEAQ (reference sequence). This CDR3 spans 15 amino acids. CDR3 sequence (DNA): TGTGCCAGCAGCCCCAGGGGGACTAGCACAGATACGCAGTATTTT. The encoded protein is CASSPRGTSTDTQYF.